A single sample gave rise to the 19 T cell receptor beta chains below, sequenced in a study of blood T cell repertoires in COVID-19. Libraries were prepared by immunoSEQ multiplex PCR; TCRdb keeps only in-frame clonotypes and omits some of them. This sample has fewer than 300,000 clones, with about four fifths found just once. The sequencing input was peripheral blood. The receptor source for this set is a person between 70 and 80 years old with COVID-19, enrolled during active disease.

The V gene is TRBV7-2, the J gene TRBJ2-1; TRBD1 matches 8 bases. Germline V gene sequence: CDR1 SGHTA, CDR2 FQGNSA. Trimming took 5 bases from V and 5 from J; bases not matched to a gene: 8. CDR3 length equals 15 residues. CDR3 loop: CASSAQTGVNNEQFF. The CDR3 nucleotides read TGTGCCAGCAGCGCTCAGACAGGGGTTAACAATGAGCAGTTCTTC.

The V and J genes are TRBV30 and TRBJ1-5; 7 positions match TRBD1. The CDR3 contains 14 residues. V gave up 1 base and J gave up 2 bases; unmatched junction bases: 2. Germline V gene lookup returns CDR1 GTSNPN and CDR2 SVGIG (reference sequence). The CDR3 spells CAWSAGTGNQPQHF. The CDR3 DNA is TGTGCCTGGAGTGCCGGGACAGGCAATCAGCCCCAGCATTTT.

The chain carries TRBV19 and TRBJ2-2; 10 bases are a match to TRBD2. V was clipped by 5 bases and J by 3 bases; unmatched bases: 12. The germline gives CDR1 LNHDA, CDR2 SQIVND (reference sequence). CDR3 length: 18 residues. CDR3 nucleotide sequence: TGTGCCAGTAGTCCGTCCCCCCTAGCGGGGGAACACACCGGGGAGCTGTTTTTT. Residues: CASSPSPLAGEHTGELFF.

CDR3 sequence: CASNLAGGSTDTQYF. CDR3 DNA: TGTGCCAGTAACCTAGCGGGAGGAAGCACAGATACGCAGTATTTT. The V gene is TRBV19, the J gene TRBJ2-3, with 11 bases aligning to TRBD2. Germline V gene sequence: CDR1 LNHDA, CDR2 SQIVND (reference sequence). Trimming at V came to 7 bases and at J to 0 bases, leaving 3 bases not matched to a gene. This CDR3 has 15 amino acids.

This chain connects TRBV6-6 to TRBJ2-3, with 9 bases fitting TRBD1. V dropped 6 bases and J dropped 4; count of bases not matched to a gene: 5. The germline V gene encodes CDR1 MNHNY and CDR2 SVGAGI (reference sequence). The CDR3 loop spans 14 amino acids. The CDR3 loop reads CASSPGQGPDTQYF. The CDR3 region has the DNA TGTGCCAGCAGCCCAGGACAGGGGCCAGATACGCAGTATTTT.

The chain is built from TRBV5-1 and TRBJ1-3; 7 bases agree with TRBD1. V shed 3 bases, J shed 0 bases, and the junction held 9 bases outside the gene matches. The length of the CDR3 is 17 residues. Germline loops: CDR1 SGHRS, CDR2 YFSETQ. CDR3: CASSWAGTVNSGNTIYF. The CDR3 DNA reads as TGCGCCAGCAGCTGGGCCGGGACAGTTAACTCTGGAAACACCATATATTTT.

The sample holds a few counts of this clone. V usage is TRBV7-9 and J usage is TRBJ1-2; tentative D call: TRBD1 (6 bases). The ends were cut back, 3 bases at V and 4 bases at J, with 12 bases in the middle. CDR3 length: 14 amino acids. Germline V CDR1 and CDR2: SEHNR, FQNEAQ (reference sequence). The CDR3 DNA reads as TGTGCCAGCAGCTTCTCAGGGGAAGGCTATGGCTACACCTTC. Residues: CASSFSGEGYGYTF.

The J gene is TRBJ2-3, the V gene TRBV9; 9 bases line up with TRBD2. The CDR3 covers 16 residues. Germline V gene sequence: CDR1 SGDLS, CDR2 YYNGEE. The V segment lost 5 bases and the J segment 2 bases; nucleotides outside the gene matches: 9. CDR3 in amino acids: CASRAGGRGATDTQYF. The DNA for the CDR3 is TGTGCCAGCAGGGCCGGCGGGAGGGGTGCCACAGATACGCAGTATTTT. The entire variable domain, with the rest obtained from reference TRBV9 and TRBJ2-3, is as follows: DSGVTQTPKHLITATGQRVTLRCSPRSGDLSVYWYQQSLDQGLQFLIQYYNGEERAKGNILERFSAQQFPDLHSELNLSSLELGDSALYFCASRAGGRGATDTQYFGPGTRLTVL.

This clone was seen a handful of times. The chain combines TRBV6-1 with TRBJ1-5; TRBD1 is a possible D gene (6 bases). Per germline, CDR1 MNHNS and CDR2 SASEGT. CDR3 size: 16 residues. The ends were cut back, 2 bases at V and 0 bases at J, with 11 bases in the middle. For the CDR3, the DNA is TGTGCCAGCAGTGAACCATGGGGGCTTAGCAATCAGCCCCAGCATTTT. This codes for CASSEPWGLSNQPQHF.

The rearrangement links TRBV6-4 to TRBJ2-3; 9 bases match TRBD2. V lost 3 bases to trimming and J lost 5 bases; unmatched junction nucleotides: 6. The V gene's germline CDR1 is MRHNA and CDR2 SNTAGT. This CDR3 has 15 residues. The CDR3 region has the DNA TGTGCCAGCAGTGAATTAGCGGGAGCGGGAGATACGCAGTATTTT. The encoded protein is CASSELAGAGDTQYF.

The chain couples TRBV7-2 to TRBJ2-7; maybe TRBD2 (5 bases). Per germline, CDR1 SGHTA and CDR2 FQGNSA. V lost 4 bases and J lost 2, with 12 bases in between. The CDR3 length is 14 residues. This chain's CDR3 is CASSSPGMAYEQYF. CDR3 bases: TGTGCCAGCAGCTCTCCCGGGATGGCCTACGAGCAGTACTTC.

This chain uses TRBV19 with TRBJ2-6; no clear D. This CDR3 has 17 amino acids. Trimming cost V 7 bases and J 0 bases, with 16 bases left between them. The germline CDR1 and CDR2 sequences are LNHDA and SQIVND (reference sequence). The CDR3, as DNA: TGTGCCAGTACCAAAACCCCCCTAATCTCTGGGGCCAACGTCCTGACTTTC. As protein: CASTKTPLISGANVLTF. The full variable domain, completed using reference TRBV19 and TRBJ2-6, is DGGITQSPKYLFRKEGQNVTLSCEQNLNHDAMYWYRQDPGQGLRLIYYSQIVNDFQKGDIAEGYSVSREKKESFPLTVTSAQKNPTAFYLCASTKTPLISGANVLTFGAGSRLTVL.

The gene calls are TRBV9 and TRBJ2-2, with 11 bases identical to TRBD2. The CDR3 extends over 18 amino acids. Germline V gene sequence: CDR1 SGDLS, CDR2 YYNGEE. With V trimmed by 0 bases and J by 0 bases, 4 bases remained unmatched. CDR3 sequence: CASSVGTSGFTNTGELFF. DNA for the CDR3: TGTGCCAGCAGCGTAGGGACTAGCGGGTTCACGAACACCGGGGAGCTGTTTTTT.

The rearrangement joins TRBV6-6 to TRBJ2-1; TRBD1 aligns across 8 bases. There are 15 residues in the CDR3. The germline V gene encodes CDR1 MNHNY and CDR2 SVGAGI (reference sequence). V lost 5 bases, J lost 5 bases, and 8 bases stayed unmatched. The CDR3 loop is CASSAGQGSNNEQFF. CDR3 nucleotide sequence: TGTGCCAGCAGTGCAGGACAGGGTTCCAACAATGAGCAGTTCTTC.

The rearrangement uses TRBV24-1 and TRBJ2-2; D possibly corresponds to TRBD2 (5 bases). The CDR3 contains 12 residues. V lost 8 bases, J lost 5 bases, and 8 bases lay in between. In germline, CDR1 is KGHDR, CDR2 SFDVKD. CDR3 sequence reads: CATKGGTGELFF. CDR3 in DNA: TGTGCCACCAAGGGCGGGACCGGGGAGCTGTTTTTT.

CDR3 sequence: CASSLDWSGGASDTQYF. The CDR3 DNA follows: TGTGCCAGCAGCTTAGATTGGTCAGGGGGCGCATCGGATACGCAGTATTTT. This rearrangement joins TRBV7-9 to TRBJ2-3, with 8 bases identical to TRBD1. Trimming removed 1 base from V and 6 bases from J; junction bases left unmatched: 12. The germline V gene encodes CDR1 SEHNR and CDR2 FQNEAQ (reference sequence). The CDR3 runs 17 residues. Full variable domain (remainder filled in from reference TRBV7-9 and TRBJ2-3): DTGVSQNPRHKITKRGQNVTFRCDPISEHNRLYWYRQTLGQGPEFLTYFQNEAQLEKSRLLSDRFSAERPKGSFSTLEIQRTEQGDSAMYLCASSLDWSGGASDTQYFGPGTRLTVL.

In DNA form, the CDR3 reads TGTGCCAGCAGTTTATCCTCCCCTAGCACAGATACGCAGTATTTT. The encoded protein is CASSLSSPSTDTQYF. The V gene is TRBV27, the J gene TRBJ2-3; no clear D. V was pared by 0 bases and J by 0 bases, with 7 bases between. Looked up from germline, CDR1 is MNHEY and CDR2 is SMNVEV (reference sequence). The CDR3 runs 15 residues.

DNA for the CDR3: TGTGCCAGCGCTCCGGGACAGACAAATAATTCACCCCTCCACTTT. Its protein product is CASAPGQTNNSPLHF. J is TRBJ1-6 and V is TRBV6-6; 7 nucleotides line up with TRBD1. The CDR3 spans 15 residues. CDR1 is MNHNY and CDR2 is SVGAGI in the germline V gene (reference sequence). J was trimmed by 5 bases and V by 8 bases; bases with no gene match: 9.

V usage is TRBV7-6 and J usage is TRBJ2-7; D might be TRBD2 (6 bases). CDR3 length equals 15 residues. CDR1 is SGHVS and CDR2 is FNYEAQ in the germline V gene. Trimming stripped 0 bases from V and 6 bases from J, with 15 bases between. The chain's CDR3 is CASSLAGGGPSEQYF. DNA of the CDR3: TGTGCCAGCAGCTTAGCGGGAGGAGGGCCGAGCGAGCAGTACTTC.